This T cell receptor beta chain was sequenced in a study of blood T cells in healthy people across ages. Findings of the study overall: Roughly linearly, TCR beta diversity per million T cells fell as age increased.

The germline gives CDR1 SEHNR, CDR2 FQNEAQ (reference sequence). The CDR3 contains 11 residues. Trimming took 10 bases from V and 1 from J, leaving 8 bases between them. A second PCR of about 7 to 12 cycles used a sample-barcoded 5' primer and a J-beta primer mix. A single record per CDR3 protein comes from TCRdb applying MiXCR to the 5' RACE reads. The table shows approximately 2,000,000 distinct CDR3 sequences, with roughly two fifths occurring only once. As regards this clonotype: Antigen specificity is unknown.

Source material: blood. The chain employs TRBV7-9 and TRBJ2-7; D call uncertain. The clonotype originates from a human donor in good health. Here the CDR3 DNA reads TGTGCCATGATCCGATCCTACGAGCAGTACTTC. Its protein is CAMIRSYEQYF.